This is a list of T cell receptor beta chains from one sample in a study of control samples from healthy donors and cancer patients. Produced via immunoSEQ multiplex PCR; TCRdb's table is partial and in-frame only. The profile shows 150,000 or so clones, 80% to 90% of them singletons. Sequenced sample: blood. These receptor sequences come from a man aged 25 to 40 in good health. Both conserved end residues are part of each CDR3. Each record gives: J gene, V gene, clone size, D gene, CDR3 protein, CDR3 DNA. D genes are given only for firm matches. The size of a clone is reported for some rows only, either as once, few or many, or as a class for expanded clones.

>TRBJ2-1|TRBV7-9|-|TRBD2
CASSLAPGLAALNEQFF
TGTGCCAGCAGCTTGGCTCCTGGGCTAGCGGCCTTGAATGAGCAGTTCTTC
>TRBJ1-1|TRBV7-8|-|-
CASSEQETNTEAFF
TGTGCCAGCAGCGAACAGGAGACGAACACTGAAGCTTTCTTT
>TRBJ2-1|TRBV5-4|once|-
CASSLGSDRHEQFF
TGTGCCAGCAGCCTTGGCTCCGATCGGCATGAGCAGTTCTTC
>TRBJ2-3|TRBV7-2|-|TRBD1
CASSQGAGDTQYF
TGTGCCAGCAGCCAGGGGGCTGGGGATACGCAGTATTTT
>TRBJ2-7|TRBV18|-|-
CASSPQAASEQYF
TGTGCCAGCTCACCACAAGCAGCGAGTGAGCAGTACTTC
>TRBJ2-1|TRBV5-1|-|-
CASSLAWGLGSYNEQFF
TGCGCCAGCAGCTTGGCGTGGGGGTTAGGGTCCTACAATGAGCAGTTCTTC
>TRBJ2-7|TRBV15|-|-
CATSGRPSGSYEQYF
TGTGCCACCAGCGGTAGGCCCTCCGGATCCTACGAGCAGTACTTC
>TRBJ1-5|TRBV24-1|-|TRBD1
CATSDLPHRGRDQPQHF
TGTGCCACCAGTGATTTGCCTCACAGGGGGAGAGATCAGCCCCAGCATTTT
>TRBJ2-2|TRBV10-1|-|TRBD2
CASSGGLEAAGELFF
TGCGCCAGCAGTGGTGGACTAGAGGCGGCCGGGGAGCTGTTTTTT
>TRBJ2-2|TRBV19|-|-
CASRAGGTGAGELFF
TGTGCCAGTAGGGCGGGGGGGACAGGGGCCGGGGAGCTGTTTTTT
>TRBJ2-1|TRBV5-1|few|TRBD1
CASSLAPPGQGVEQFF
TGCGCCAGCAGCTTGGCCCCTCCGGGACAGGGCGTCGAGCAGTTCTTC
>TRBJ2-5|TRBV5-6|once|-
CASSLPTGPGRATQYF
TGTGCCAGCAGCTTGCCTACTGGTCCGGGCCGTGCGACCCAGTACTTC
>TRBJ2-6|TRBV3-1/TRBV3-2|-|TRBD1
CASSPRGQGSSGANVLTF
TGTGCCAGCAGCCCGAGGGGACAGGGCAGTTCTGGGGCCAACGTCCTGACTTTC
>TRBJ1-3|TRBV6-2/TRBV6-3|once|-
CASSGAVGSGNTIYF
TGTGCCAGCAGTGGAGCGGTCGGGTCTGGAAACACCATATATTTT
>TRBJ2-7|TRBV7-2|-|TRBD2
CASSFPGLAYEQYF
TGTGCCAGCAGCTTTCCGGGACTAGCTTACGAGCAGTACTTC
>TRBJ2-3|TRBV12-5|-|-
CASSWSDGTDTQYF
TGTGCTAGTTCTTGGTCCGACGGGACAGATACGCAGTATTTT
>TRBJ1-1|TRBV29-1|few|-
CSMSRGGDTEAFF
TGCAGCATGAGTAGAGGGGGGGACACTGAAGCTTTCTTT